The clone carrying this TCR beta chain was counted only a few times. Its antigen is not identified. The source of the sample is a study of T cell clones after liver transplantation. Study at large: Standard immunosuppression, with no induction, continued until 12-24 months after transplant.

Findings and caveats of the study: Post-transplant, graft-donor-reactive CD4 TCRbeta sequences in blood dropped significantly in most of the 8 subjects.

The repertoire was sequenced with immunoSEQ multiplex PCR; TCRdb's copy has only in-frame clones and lacks some. This repertoire shows 85,000 to 130,000 clones, 80% to 85% found once; its top ten account for 0.8% to 1%. V dropped 5 bases and J dropped 9 bases, with 20 bases sitting between them. CDR1 LNHDA and CDR2 SQIVND come from the germline V gene (reference sequence). This CDR3 comprises 15 residues. The sample consisted of CD4+ T cells from blood, taken before liver transplant. This receptor was taken from a human donor who received a liver transplant. The rearrangement joins TRBV19 to TRBJ2-1; TRBD1 or TRBD2 may be the D gene (5 bases each). CDR3 in amino acids: CASSWTRTYGGEQFF. CDR3 sequence (DNA): TGTGCCAGTAGTTGGACAAGGACTTATGGGGGTGAGCAGTTCTTC.